This T cell receptor (beta chain) derives from a study of T-cell memory formation after mild COVID-19. TCRdb processed the 5' RACE reads anew with MiXCR; each CDR3 protein has one entry. This table has hundreds of thousands of distinct CDR3 sequences, about 16% appearing once. V lost 4 bases and J lost 3, with 15 bases in between. The V gene's germline CDR1 is LGHDT and CDR2 YNNKEL (reference sequence). The CDR3 runs 15 residues. The receptor was isolated from a young man who had mild COVID-19 (a few samples of this study predate the infection). Cell type and time point are not known. Sequences were obtained from PBMCs or a T cell subset sorted from them (not recorded which). The chain uses TRBV3-1 and TRBJ2-5; tentative D call: TRBD2 (7 bases). CDR3 sequence: CASSPPGGGEETQYF. The CDR3 nucleotides are TGTGCCAGCAGCCCCCCGGGGGGCGGGGAAGAGACCCAGTACTTC.